This T cell receptor (beta chain) was sequenced during a study of blood T cell repertoires in COVID-19. Study summary: Acute-phase and convalescent COVID-19 samples originated in the United States, Italy and Spain. The analysed material was cDNA or gDNA that came from T cells, B-cell-depleted T cells, or PBMCs.

Cohort assignment relied on participant-reported clinical history. This clone was seen only once. The length of the CDR3 is 14 residues. Germline values: CDR1 SGHTA, CDR2 FQGNSA. The V gene lost 1 base and the J gene lost 7 bases, with 13 bases spanning the gap. Clones were sequenced by immunoSEQ multiplex PCR, and TCRdb holds only the in-frame ones, with some missing. The sample holds over 300,000 clones; 85% to 90% are singletons and the top ten take about 9.4%. The rearrangement links TRBV7-2 to TRBJ1-2; TRBD1 might be the D (5 bases). This receptor was taken from a woman between 18 and 30 years old who had recovered from COVID-19. Material for sequencing was PBMCs or T cells enriched from blood (not recorded which). CDR3 sequence: CASSLGPQGGGYTF. CDR3 coding DNA: TGTGCCAGCAGCTTAGGACCGCAGGGTGGTGGCTACACCTTC.